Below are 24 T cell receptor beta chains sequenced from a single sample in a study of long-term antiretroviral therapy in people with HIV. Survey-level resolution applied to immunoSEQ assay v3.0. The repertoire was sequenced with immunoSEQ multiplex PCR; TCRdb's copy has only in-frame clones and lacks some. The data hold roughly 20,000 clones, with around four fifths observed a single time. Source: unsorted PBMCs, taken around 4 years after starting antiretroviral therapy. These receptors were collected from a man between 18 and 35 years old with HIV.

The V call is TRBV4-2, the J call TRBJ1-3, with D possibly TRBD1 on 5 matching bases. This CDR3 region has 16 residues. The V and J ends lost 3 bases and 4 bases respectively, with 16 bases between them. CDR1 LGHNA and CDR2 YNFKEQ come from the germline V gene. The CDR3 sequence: CASSQDGGGTGNTIYF. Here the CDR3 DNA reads TGTGCCAGCAGCCAGGACGGGGGGGGTACAGGAAACACCATATATTTT.

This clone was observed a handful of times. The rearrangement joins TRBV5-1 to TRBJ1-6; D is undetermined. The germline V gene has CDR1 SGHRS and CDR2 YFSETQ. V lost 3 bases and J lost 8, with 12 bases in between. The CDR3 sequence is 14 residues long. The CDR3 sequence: CASSSGQLDSPLHF. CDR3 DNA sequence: TGCGCCAGCAGCTCCGGGCAACTCGATTCACCCCTCCACTTT.

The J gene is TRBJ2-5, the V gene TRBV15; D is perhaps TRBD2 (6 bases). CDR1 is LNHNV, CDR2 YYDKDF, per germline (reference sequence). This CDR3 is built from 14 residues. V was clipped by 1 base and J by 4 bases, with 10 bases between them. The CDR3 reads CATSRGGVLETQYF. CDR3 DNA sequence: TGTGCCACCAGCAGAGGGGGGGTATTAGAGACCCAGTACTTC.

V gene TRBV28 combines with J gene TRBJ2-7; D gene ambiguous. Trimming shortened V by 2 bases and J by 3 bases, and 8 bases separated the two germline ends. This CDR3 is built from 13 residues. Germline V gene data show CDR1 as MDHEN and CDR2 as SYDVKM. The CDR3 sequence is CASSLVGDYEQYV. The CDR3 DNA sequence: TGTGCCAGCAGTTTAGTTGGAGACTACGAGCAGTACGTC.

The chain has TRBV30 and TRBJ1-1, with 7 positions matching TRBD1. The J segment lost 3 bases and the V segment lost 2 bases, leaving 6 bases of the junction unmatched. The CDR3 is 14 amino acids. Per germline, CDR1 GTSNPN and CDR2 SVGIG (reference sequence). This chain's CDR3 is CAWSPPTGDTEAFF. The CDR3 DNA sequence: TGTGCCTGGAGTCCCCCAACAGGGGACACTGAAGCTTTCTTT.

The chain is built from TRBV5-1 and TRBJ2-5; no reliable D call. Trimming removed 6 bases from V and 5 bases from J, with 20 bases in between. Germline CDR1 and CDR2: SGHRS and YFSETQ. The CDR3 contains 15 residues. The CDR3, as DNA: TGCGCCAGCACACCTATCCCCCCGGAAGAGGAGACCCAGTACTTC. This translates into CASTPIPPEEETQYF. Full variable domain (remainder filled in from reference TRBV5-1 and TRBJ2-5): KAGVTQTPRYLIKTRGQQVTLSCSPISGHRSVSWYQQTPGQGLQFLFEYFSETQRNKGNFPGRFSGRQFSNSRSEMNVSTLELGDSALYLCASTPIPPEEETQYFGPGTRLLVL.

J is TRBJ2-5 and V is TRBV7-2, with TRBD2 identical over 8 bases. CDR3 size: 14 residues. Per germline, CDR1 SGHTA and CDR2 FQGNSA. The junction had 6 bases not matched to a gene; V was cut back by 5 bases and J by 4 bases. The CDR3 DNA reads TGTGCCAGCAGCCGGAGCGGGGGCGTAGAGACCCAGTACTTC. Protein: CASSRSGGVETQYF.

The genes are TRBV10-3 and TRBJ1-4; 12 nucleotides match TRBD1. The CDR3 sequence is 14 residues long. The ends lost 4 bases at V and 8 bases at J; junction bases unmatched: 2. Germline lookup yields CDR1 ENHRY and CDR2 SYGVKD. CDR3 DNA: TGTGCCATCAGTGGGGACAGGGGGCAGGAAAAACTGTTTTTT. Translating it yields CAISGDRGQEKLFF.

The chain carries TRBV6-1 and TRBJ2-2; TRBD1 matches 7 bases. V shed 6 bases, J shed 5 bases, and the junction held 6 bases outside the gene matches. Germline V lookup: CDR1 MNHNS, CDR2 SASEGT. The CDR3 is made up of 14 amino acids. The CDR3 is CASSRQGRTGELFF. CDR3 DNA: TGTGCCAGCAGCCGACAGGGTAGGACCGGGGAGCTGTTTTTT.

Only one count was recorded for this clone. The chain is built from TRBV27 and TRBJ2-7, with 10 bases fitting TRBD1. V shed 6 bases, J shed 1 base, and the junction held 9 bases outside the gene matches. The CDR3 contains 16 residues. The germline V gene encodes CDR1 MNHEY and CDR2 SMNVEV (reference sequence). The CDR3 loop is CASRSLGTGDSYEQYF. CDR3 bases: TGTGCCAGCAGGTCACTTGGGACAGGGGATTCCTACGAGCAGTACTTC.

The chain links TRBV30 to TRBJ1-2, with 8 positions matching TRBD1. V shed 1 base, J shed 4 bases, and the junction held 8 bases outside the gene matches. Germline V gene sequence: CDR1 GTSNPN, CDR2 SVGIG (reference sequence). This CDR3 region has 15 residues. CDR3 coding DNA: TGTGCCTGGAGTGGGGGGCAGGGGGCGACCTATGGCTACACCTTC. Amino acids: CAWSGGQGATYGYTF.

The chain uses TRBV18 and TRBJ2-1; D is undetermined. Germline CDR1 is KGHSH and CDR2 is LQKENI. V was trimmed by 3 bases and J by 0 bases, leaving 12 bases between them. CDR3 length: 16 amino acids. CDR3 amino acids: CASSPPAISSYNEQFF. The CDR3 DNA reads TGTGCCAGCTCACCCCCTGCTATTAGCTCCTACAATGAGCAGTTCTTC.

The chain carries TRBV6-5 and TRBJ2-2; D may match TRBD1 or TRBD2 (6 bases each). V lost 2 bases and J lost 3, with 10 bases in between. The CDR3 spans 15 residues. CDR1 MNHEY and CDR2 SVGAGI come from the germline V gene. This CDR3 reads CASSYRGDYTGELFF. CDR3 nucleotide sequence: TGTGCCAGCAGTTACAGGGGGGATTACACCGGGGAGCTGTTTTTT.

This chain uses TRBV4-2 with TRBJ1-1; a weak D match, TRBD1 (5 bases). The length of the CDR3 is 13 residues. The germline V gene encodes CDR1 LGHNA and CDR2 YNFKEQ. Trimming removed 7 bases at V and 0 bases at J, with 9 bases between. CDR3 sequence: CASTRDLNTEAFF. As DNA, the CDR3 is TGTGCCAGCACCCGGGACCTGAACACTGAAGCTTTCTTT.

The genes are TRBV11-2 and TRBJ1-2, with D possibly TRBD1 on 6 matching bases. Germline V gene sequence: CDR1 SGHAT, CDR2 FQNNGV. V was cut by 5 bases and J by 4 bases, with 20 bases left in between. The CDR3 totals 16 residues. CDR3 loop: CASSNFGQRDSYGYTF. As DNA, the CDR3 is TGTGCCAGCAGCAATTTTGGACAGAGGGATAGCTATGGCTACACCTTC.

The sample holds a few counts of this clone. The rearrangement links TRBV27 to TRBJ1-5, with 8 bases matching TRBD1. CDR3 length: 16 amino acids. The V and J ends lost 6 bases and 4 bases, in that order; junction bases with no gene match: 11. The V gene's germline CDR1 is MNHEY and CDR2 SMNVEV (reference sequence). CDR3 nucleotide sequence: TGTGCCAGCAGCTCGATGACAGGGGCCAGGAATCAGCCCCAGCATTTT. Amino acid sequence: CASSSMTGARNQPQHF.

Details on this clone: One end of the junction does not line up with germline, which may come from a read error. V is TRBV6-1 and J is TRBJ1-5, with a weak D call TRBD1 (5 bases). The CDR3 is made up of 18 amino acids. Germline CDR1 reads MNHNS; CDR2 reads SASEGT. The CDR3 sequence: CASSEGTGFYFSNQPQHF. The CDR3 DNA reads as TGTGCCAGCAGCGAAGGGACCGGCTTTTACTTTAGCAATCAGCCCCAGCATTTT.

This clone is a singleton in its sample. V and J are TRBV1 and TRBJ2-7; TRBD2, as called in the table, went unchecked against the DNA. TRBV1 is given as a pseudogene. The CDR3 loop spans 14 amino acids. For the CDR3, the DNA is TGCACCAGCAGCCAAGACCCAGGAGACTACGAGCAGTACGTC. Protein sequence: CTSSQDPGDYEQYV.

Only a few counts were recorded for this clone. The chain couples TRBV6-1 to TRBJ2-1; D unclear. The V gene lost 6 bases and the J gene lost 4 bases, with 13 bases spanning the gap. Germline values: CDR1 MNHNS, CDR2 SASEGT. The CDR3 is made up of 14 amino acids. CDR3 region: CASRVLSPYNEQFF. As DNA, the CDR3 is TGTGCCAGCAGGGTGTTGAGCCCATACAATGAGCAGTTCTTC.

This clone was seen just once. CDR3 amino acids: CASSLEPVQGHEQFF. The CDR3 DNA reads TGTGCCAGCAGCTTAGAGCCCGTACAAGGCCATGAGCAGTTCTTC. The chain combines TRBV7-8 with TRBJ2-1, with D hard to call. Germline loops: CDR1 SGHVS, CDR2 FQNEAQ. The CDR3 loop spans 15 amino acids. The V gene lost 1 base and the J gene lost 8 bases, with 15 bases spanning the gap.

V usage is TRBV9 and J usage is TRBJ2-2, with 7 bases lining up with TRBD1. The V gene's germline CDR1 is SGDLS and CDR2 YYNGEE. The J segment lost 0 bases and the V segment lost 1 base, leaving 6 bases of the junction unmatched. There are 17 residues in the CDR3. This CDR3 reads CASSVKRDRANTGELFF. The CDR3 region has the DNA TGTGCCAGCAGCGTAAAGCGAGACAGGGCGAACACCGGGGAGCTGTTTTTT.

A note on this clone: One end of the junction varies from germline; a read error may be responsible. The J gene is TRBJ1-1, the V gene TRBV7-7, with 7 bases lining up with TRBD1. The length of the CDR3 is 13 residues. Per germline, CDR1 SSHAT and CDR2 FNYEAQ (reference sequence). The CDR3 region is CASSLDRDTEAFF. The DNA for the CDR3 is TGTGCTAGCAGCCTCGACAGGGACACTGAAGCTTTCTTT.

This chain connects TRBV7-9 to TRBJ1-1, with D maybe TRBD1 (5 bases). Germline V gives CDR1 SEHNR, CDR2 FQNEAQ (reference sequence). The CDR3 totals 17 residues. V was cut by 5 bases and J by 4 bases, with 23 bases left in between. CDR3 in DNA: TGTGCCAGCAGCCCCAAGGGGTTGGCTCTTCGAGGCACTGAAGCTTTCTTT. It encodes CASSPKGLALRGTEAFF. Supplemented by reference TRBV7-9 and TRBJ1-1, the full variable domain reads DTGVSQNPRHKITKRGQNVTFRCDPISEHNRLYWYRQTLGQGPEFLTYFQNEAQLEKSRLLSDRFSAERPKGSFSTLEIQRTEQGDSAMYLCASSPKGLALRGTEAFFGQGTRLTVV.

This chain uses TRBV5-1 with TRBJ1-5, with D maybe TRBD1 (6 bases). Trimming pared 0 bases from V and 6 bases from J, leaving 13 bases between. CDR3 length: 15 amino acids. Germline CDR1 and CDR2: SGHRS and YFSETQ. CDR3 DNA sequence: TGCGCCAGCAGCTTGGAGGGCAGGGGCGGTCAGCCCCAGCATTTT. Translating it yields CASSLEGRGGQPQHF.